A single sample is the source of the 16 T cell receptor beta chains below, sequenced in a study of blood T cell repertoires in COVID-19. Clones were sequenced by immunoSEQ multiplex PCR, and TCRdb holds only the in-frame ones, with some missing. In the table there are nearly 200,000 clones, roughly 84% of which are singletons. The material sequenced was peripheral blood. All receptors derive from a human donor in a cohort sampled during active COVID-19.

This clone was detected a few times. The chain carries TRBV6-1 and TRBJ1-5; 8 positions match TRBD1. The CDR3 covers 15 residues. The germline V gene encodes CDR1 MNHNS and CDR2 SASEGT. J gave up 9 bases and V 1 base, and 8 bases lay outside the gene matches. The CDR3 here is CASSEDRGAWAPQHF. The CDR3 DNA sequence: TGTGCCAGCAGTGAAGACAGGGGGGCTTGGGCGCCCCAGCATTTT.

This chain uses TRBV6-5 with TRBJ1-2, with D possibly being TRBD1 (6 bases). Deletions cut 4 bases from V and 5 bases from J, with 14 bases between. This CDR3 has 14 amino acids. The germline V gene has CDR1 MNHEY and CDR2 SVGAGI. CDR3 sequence reads: CASSLGQNPYGYTF. CDR3 coding DNA: TGTGCCAGCAGTTTAGGACAGAATCCTTATGGCTACACCTTC.

The gene calls are TRBV19 and TRBJ1-1; unclear D gene. Trimming pared 5 bases from V and 4 bases from J, leaving 14 bases between. Germline V gene data show CDR1 as LNHDA and CDR2 as SQIVND (reference sequence). The CDR3 runs 14 residues. CDR3: CASSYARRGTEAFF. In nucleotides, the CDR3 is TGTGCCAGTAGTTACGCGAGACGGGGCACTGAAGCTTTCTTT.

This clone was counted a single time. The chain is built from TRBV27 and TRBJ1-6; D is undetermined. This CDR3 is 16 amino acids long. Germline V lookup: CDR1 MNHEY, CDR2 SMNVEV (reference sequence). Trimming took 6 bases from V and 7 from J, leaving 19 bases between them. This CDR3 is CASRKPGSTGNSPLHF. The CDR3 DNA reads as TGTGCCAGCAGAAAGCCCGGGAGCACGGGGAATTCACCCCTCCACTTT.

This chain uses TRBV2 with TRBJ1-6; a possible D gene is TRBD1 (6 bases). The CDR3 is 15 residues long. Germline CDR1 is SNHLY and CDR2 is FYNNEI. Trimming left V 7 bases short and J 8 bases short, with 18 bases between. CDR3 sequence (DNA): TGTGCCAGCACATCGGGGAACAGGGTTTATTCACCCCTCCACTTT. Amino acid sequence: CASTSGNRVYSPLHF.

The rearrangement joins TRBV19 to TRBJ2-3, with 7 bases aligning to TRBD2. The J segment lost 4 bases and the V segment lost 3 bases, leaving 16 bases of the junction unmatched. The CDR3 consists of 18 residues. The germline gives CDR1 LNHDA, CDR2 SQIVND (reference sequence). The CDR3 bases are TGTGCCAGTAGTATCCTCTCCTCTGGCGGGAGTTTTGCAGATACGCAGTATTTT. Its translation: CASSILSSGGSFADTQYF.

The rearrangement uses TRBV13 and TRBJ1-5, with D perhaps matching TRBD1 (5 bases). This CDR3 has 16 residues. The germline V gene encodes CDR1 PRHDT and CDR2 FYEKMQ (reference sequence). Trimming removed 4 bases at V and 3 bases at J, with 16 bases between. The CDR3 is CASSSQGAGFNQPQHF. In DNA form, the CDR3 reads TGTGCCAGCAGCTCCCAGGGTGCTGGGTTCAATCAGCCCCAGCATTTT.

J is TRBJ1-4 and V is TRBV2; TRBD1 matches 9 bases. The ends lost 6 bases at V and 8 bases at J; junction bases unmatched: 16. CDR1 and CDR2 (germline): SNHLY, FYNNEI. The CDR3 covers 17 residues. CDR3 region: CASRTGTGSTRWEKLFF. The CDR3 nucleotides read TGTGCCAGCAGAACCGGGACAGGGTCCACTCGGTGGGAAAAACTGTTTTTT.

This clone was seen a single time. This sequence joins TRBV16 and TRBJ1-2; TRBD1 aligns across 8 bases. The ends lost 1 base at V and 4 bases at J; junction bases unmatched: 11. The germline gives CDR1 KGHSY, CDR2 FQNENV. The CDR3 spans 17 residues. CDR3: CASSQLPGGVEGYGYTF. The CDR3 region has the DNA TGTGCCAGCAGCCAATTGCCAGGGGGCGTCGAAGGCTATGGCTACACCTTC.

The genes are TRBV7-2 and TRBJ1-5; D not resolved. Germline V gene data show CDR1 as SGHTA and CDR2 as FQGNSA. With 1 base removed from V and 7 bases from J, the gap between germline ends came to 8 bases. This CDR3 has 13 residues. The CDR3 nucleotides are TGTGCCAGCAGCTTAGGGCAGGCCCAGCCCCAGCATTTT. It translates to CASSLGQAQPQHF.

Here the CDR3 reads CASSERTSGRYEQYF. The CDR3 DNA reads TGTGCCAGCAGTGAGAGGACTAGCGGGAGATACGAGCAGTACTTC. This chain uses TRBV27 with TRBJ2-7; TRBD2 matches at 13 bases. The germline V gene has CDR1 MNHEY and CDR2 SMNVEV (reference sequence). V was pared by 5 bases and J by 4 bases, with 5 bases of the junction left unmatched. This CDR3 has 15 amino acids.

The chain recombines TRBV27 with TRBJ1-4, with D unclear. V was cut by 2 bases and J by 5 bases, with 6 bases left in between. The CDR3 contains 13 residues. CDR1 is MNHEY and CDR2 is SMNVEV in the germline V gene (reference sequence). DNA of the CDR3: TGTGCCAGCAGTTTACTACGGAATGAAAAACTGTTTTTT. Translation: CASSLLRNEKLFF.

This rearrangement joins TRBV11-3 to TRBJ2-5; D may be TRBD2 (5 bases). The CDR3 spans 14 residues. CDR1 and CDR2 from the germline V gene are SGHNT and YENEEA. Trimming left V 4 bases short and J 4 bases short, with 13 bases between. CDR3 sequence: CASSSNRDTETQYF. CDR3 nucleotides: TGTGCCAGCAGCTCAAACCGGGATACAGAGACCCAGTACTTC.

The chain is built from TRBV6-5 and TRBJ1-1, with a possible D match to TRBD1 (5 bases). CDR3 size: 13 residues. Trimming took off 4 bases at V and 4 bases at J, with 10 bases between the two ends. Looked up from germline, CDR1 is MNHEY and CDR2 is SVGAGI. This CDR3 reads CASSLTGGTEAFF. The CDR3 nucleotides read TGTGCCAGCAGTTTGACGGGGGGCACTGAAGCTTTCTTT.

This sequence joins TRBV5-1 and TRBJ2-4; D possibly corresponds to TRBD2 (7 bases). The CDR3 has 21 amino acids. Germline lookup yields CDR1 SGHRS and CDR2 YFSETQ. Trimming took 0 bases from V and 7 from J, leaving 32 bases between them. This chain's CDR3 is CASSLELGGGAGPRGGNIQYF. The CDR3 DNA reads as TGCGCCAGCAGCTTGGAATTGGGTGGGGGGGCCGGACCACGAGGCGGGAACATTCAGTACTTC.

This clone was observed once. CDR3 sequence reads: CASSPDGDGTGELFF. CDR3 DNA sequence: TGTGCCAGCAGCCCAGACGGGGATGGCACCGGGGAGCTGTTTTTT. The chain is built from TRBV3-1 (or the pseudogene TRBV3-2) and TRBJ2-2, with D maybe TRBD2 (5 bases). This CDR3 has 15 amino acids. Germline CDR1 is LGHDT and CDR2 is YNNKEL (reference sequence). V was pared by 4 bases and J by 4 bases, with 13 bases between.